These 11 T cell receptor beta chains were all obtained from the same sample, sequenced in a study of vaccination effects on CD4 cells after COVID-19. The antigens for these receptors are not known. The data were produced by immunoSEQ multiplex PCR, yet TCRdb's version contains in-frame clones alone and is incomplete. The table has about 79,000 clones, approximately 81% seen once. The ViraFEST assay expanded antigen-specific CD4+ T cells with viral peptide pools before sequencing. With 10 days of culture completed, CD4+ T cells were isolated. This sample comprised CD4+ T cells from PBMCs cultured with HCoV-229E spike peptides, obtained before COVID-19 vaccination. Receptor source: a human donor who received a COVID-19 vaccine.

This chain links TRBV27 with TRBJ2-2; no clear D gene. This CDR3 is built from 14 residues. The germline V gene encodes CDR1 MNHEY and CDR2 SMNVEV (reference sequence). With 8 bases removed from V and 3 bases from J, the gap between germline ends came to 13 bases. The CDR3 region is CASQPSRDTGELFF. The CDR3, as DNA: TGTGCCAGCCAGCCCTCTAGGGACACCGGGGAGCTGTTTTTT.

This chain links TRBV5-1 with TRBJ2-1; TRBD1 might be the D (6 bases). The CDR3 is 16 amino acids. Germline V gene sequence: CDR1 SGHRS, CDR2 YFSETQ. V was shortened by 4 bases and J by 5 bases, with 19 bases between the two germline ends. The CDR3 sequence is CASSKRPLQGDNEQFF. The CDR3 DNA follows: TGCGCCAGCAGCAAGAGGCCATTACAGGGTGACAATGAGCAGTTCTTC.

This chain uses TRBV14 with TRBJ1-2; 8 bases fit TRBD1. The CDR3 sequence is 15 residues long. CDR1 is SGHDN, CDR2 FVKESK, per germline. V trimming: 0 bases; J trimming: 3 bases; junction bases outside the gene matches: 3. CDR3 in DNA: TGTGCCAGCAGCCAAGATCGGGACAGGTACTATGGCTACACCTTC. Translation gives CASSQDRDRYYGYTF.

The V call is TRBV7-2, the J call TRBJ2-1; unclear D gene. Trimming cost V 2 bases and J 6 bases, with 2 bases left between them. Germline lookup yields CDR1 SGHTA and CDR2 FQGNSA. The CDR3 is 11 residues long. This CDR3 reads CASSLLNEQFF. The CDR3 DNA reads TGTGCCAGCAGCTTACTCAATGAGCAGTTCTTC.

The V gene is TRBV7-2, the J gene TRBJ1-1; possibly TRBD1 for D (5 bases). Germline V gene lookup returns CDR1 SGHTA and CDR2 FQGNSA. V was shortened by 6 bases and J by 5 bases, with 13 bases between the two germline ends. The CDR3 extends over 13 amino acids. The CDR3 reads CASSRGRPTEAFF. The DNA for the CDR3 is TGTGCCAGCAGTAGGGGACGGCCGACTGAAGCTTTCTTT.

The count of this clone is one. The chain joins TRBV12-3 or TRBV12-4 to TRBJ1-2; 7 positions match TRBD1. The CDR3 loop spans 13 amino acids. The J segment lost 3 bases and the V segment lost 10 bases, leaving 8 bases of the junction unmatched. CDR3 sequence: CAMSDRRDYGYTF. The CDR3 bases are TGTGCCATGTCGGACAGGCGGGACTATGGCTACACCTTC.

The V gene is TRBV19, the J gene TRBJ2-6; 7 nucleotides align to TRBD2. Germline CDR1 and CDR2: LNHDA and SQIVND (reference sequence). The junction had 3 bases not matched to a gene; V was cut back by 5 bases and J by 2 bases. CDR3 length: 15 amino acids. In nucleotides, the CDR3 is TGTGCCAGTAGTGGGGGGGGGACTGGGGCCAACGTCCTGACTTTC. Translated, it gives CASSGGGTGANVLTF. The full variable domain, its missing parts supplied by reference TRBV19 and TRBJ2-6, is DGGITQSPKYLFRKEGQNVTLSCEQNLNHDAMYWYRQDPGQGLRLIYYSQIVNDFQKGDIAEGYSVSREKKESFPLTVTSAQKNPTAFYLCASSGGGTGANVLTFGAGSRLTVL.

This clone was counted a single time. The chain employs TRBV7-2 and TRBJ1-2; no clear D. V was clipped by 4 bases and J by 4 bases, with 10 bases between them. Germline V gene lookup returns CDR1 SGHTA and CDR2 FQGNSA. CDR3 length: 13 residues. CDR3 sequence: CASSSQALYGYTF. CDR3 DNA: TGTGCCAGCAGCTCCCAGGCTCTCTATGGCTACACCTTC.

The chain recombines TRBV18 with TRBJ1-4; D gene ambiguous. V lost 3 bases to trimming and J lost 2 bases, with 4 bases between them. The CDR3 totals 13 residues. The germline CDR1 and CDR2 sequences are KGHSH and LQKENI. The CDR3 is CASSPGTNEKLFF. The DNA for the CDR3 is TGTGCCAGCTCACCGGGCACTAATGAAAAACTGTTTTTT.

This clone has a handful of counts. V is TRBV5-4 and J is TRBJ1-2; D is possibly TRBD1 (6 bases). V was cut by 0 bases and J by 2 bases, with 8 bases left in between. Germline CDR1 SGHNT, CDR2 YYREEE (reference sequence). The CDR3 length is 14 residues. CDR3 in amino acids: CASSLDGQNYGYTF. Here the CDR3 DNA reads TGTGCCAGCAGCTTGGATGGACAGAACTATGGCTACACCTTC.

This clone came up once. The genes are TRBV9 and TRBJ2-1; 9 bases agree with TRBD2. Germline-derived CDR1 and CDR2 are SGDLS and YYNGEE. The length of the CDR3 is 17 residues. Unmatched junction bases numbered 11, after V lost 3 bases and J lost 4 bases. CDR3 sequence reads: CASSGEGGGVIYNEQFF. The CDR3 DNA sequence: TGTGCCAGCAGCGGAGAGGGCGGGGGGGTAATATACAATGAGCAGTTCTTC.